This TCR beta chain appears in the sequencing data of a study of CD8 T cells in Susac syndrome (dated 2019 in TCRdb). For the study in its entirety: Whether CD8+ T cell activation and differentiation in Susac syndrome was antigen driven was tested using repertoire sequencing. The paper as a whole reports these results and caveats: The number of individuals in the TCR sequencing and HLA analysis was acknowledged as relatively small.

Per the germline V gene (reference sequence), LNHDA is the CDR1 and SQIVND is the CDR2. Reading from cysteine to phenylalanine, the CDR3 counts 16 amino acids. Only the CDR3 region is kept as DNA, spanning 48 bases read in frame from base 1. The junction carries 19 bases between V and J, which are trimmed by 3 bases and 5 bases respectively. RNA was extracted with the RNeasy kit and roughly 0.5 to 1 ug was reverse transcribed using random hexamers. The immunoSEQ multiplex PCR assay, which covers 54 Vbeta and 13 Jbeta segments, was used to amplify TCR beta CDR3 regions. PCR amplification bias was corrected by using a synthetic template baseline for primer optimization and computational correction. Per the authors' processing: Reads were assigned to V, D and J genes according to IMGT and analyzed in immunoSEQ Analyzer, with only productive sequences retained. Clonality was computed as one minus Shannon entropy normalized by log2 of the number of productive unique sequences. For each patient and control, public and private clones were evaluated within the 100 most prevalent clones. Clones were defined as Susac-specific when absent from the healthy and MS cohorts, from over a thousand published viral clones and from other ImmuneACCESS disease sequences. TCRdb reprocessing: public reads trimmed at Q25 with fastp, clones called with MiXCR, in-frame beta chains kept. Records with the same CDR3 protein are collapsed into one entry carrying the most frequent genes and DNA. The V and J calls shown here were made by TCRdb, not taken from the authors' results. In all, the sample holds 150,000 to 200,000 distinct CDR3 sequences, and around 96% of those were seen once. 0.093% of the sample is taken by the ten largest.

About this clonotype: Its antigen remains undetermined. No qualities accompany the bases; no much larger clone lies one base away.

High-throughput TCR beta sequencing profiled peripheral blood CD8+ and CD4+ T cells from healthy donors, Susac syndrome patients and multiple sclerosis patients. Treatment-naive patients with stable or active relapsing-remitting disease fulfilling revised McDonald criteria were used as multiple sclerosis controls. Bulk CD8+ and CD4+ T cells were purified magnetically by negative isolation, whereas CD8+ TEMRA cells were enriched by FACS. Blood was drawn into EDTA tubes, processed within 24 hours, and PBMCs were isolated by density gradient centrifugation. PBMCs intended for TCR sequencing were cryopreserved in liquid nitrogen and thawed later in a water bath at 37 degrees C. Purity of sorted or isolated CD4+, CD8+ and CD8+ TEMRA cells was at least 90%.

The chain uses TRBV19 and TRBJ2-5; a tentative D call is TRBD1 (6 bases match). The receptor comes from a human donor with multiple sclerosis. The sample taken for sequencing was CD4+ T cells from PBMCs. DNA sequence: TGTGCCAGTAGTATCGGCCCGAACAGGGATTGGGAGACCCAGTACTTC. It translates to CASSIGPNRDWETQYF.